This T cell receptor beta chain was sequenced for a study of CD8+ T cells in alopecia areata. The treatment is: oral pan-JAK inhibitor, 5-10 mg twice daily. This clone has more than one count but fewer than ten. RNA was extracted and reverse transcribed into cDNA as the sequencing template. Sequencing was performed with immunoSEQ multiplex PCR; in TCRdb, only in-frame clones are kept and a portion is missing. The table has about 220,000 clones, 50% to 60% seen once. Germline loops: CDR1 LGHNT, CDR2 FRNRAP. The CDR3 sequence is 15 residues long. V lost 2 bases to trimming and J lost 6 bases, with 16 bases between them.

The genes are TRBV12-5 and TRBJ1-1, with unresolved D. The source of this sequence is a human donor with alopecia areata. The sample consisted of CD4+ T cells sorted from blood, taken at week 4, from a patient treated with tofacitinib. The DNA for the CDR3 is TGTGCTAGTGGTTTGATCGGAAACCCGATCCCTGAAGCTTTCTTT. It yields the protein CASGLIGNPIPEAFF.